The following is a T cell receptor beta chain sequence with its context. Its cognate antigen is unknown. The data were taken from a study of shared clonotypes between healthy human individuals. Findings of the study overall: Blood was the sole source, and tissue repertoires probably differ. In several donors, around 5% of naive CD4 clonotypes appeared in common.

The germline V and J ends were trimmed by 1 base and 1 base, with 8 bases remaining between them. The CDR3 is made up of 15 amino acids. There were only Caucasian adults among the donors, and all lived in Nashville, Tennessee. CD4+ cell separation produced CD45RA+ naive and CD45RA-negative memory subsets. Method: immunoSEQ multiplex PCR; TCRdb's copy keeps in-frame clones and lacks some. The sample has roughly 2.4 million clones; 90% to 97% are singletons. The clonotype comes from a man aged 18 to 30 in good health. This sequence joins TRBV23-1 and TRBJ1-5; D is unclear. TRBV23-1 is filed as an ORF, its function uncertain. The sample was naive CD4+ T cells sorted from blood. Described subset: CD45RA+ positively selected. Here the CDR3 reads CASSQCVGSNQPQHF. CDR3 nucleotides: TGCGCCAGCAGTCAATGCGTTGGGAGCAATCAGCCCCAGCATTTT.